The T cell receptor beta chain under discussion was sequenced for a study of control samples from healthy donors and cancer patients. The CDR3 is 11 residues long. Germline V gives CDR1 KGHSY, CDR2 FQNENV. The V end was cut by 0 bases, the J end by 8 bases, with 2 bases between. The table came from immunoSEQ multiplex PCR; TCRdb's copy has only in-frame clones and leaves some out. The top ten clones hold under 1.2% of a sample with 150,000 to 200,000 clones, just over 95% of them seen once. This rearrangement joins TRBV16 to TRBJ2-1; D is undetermined. This sequence was found in a woman between 25 and 40 years old in good health. Sequenced material: blood. The CDR3 protein is CASSQSDEQFF. The CDR3 nucleotides are TGTGCCAGCAGCCAATCTGATGAGCAGTTCTTC.